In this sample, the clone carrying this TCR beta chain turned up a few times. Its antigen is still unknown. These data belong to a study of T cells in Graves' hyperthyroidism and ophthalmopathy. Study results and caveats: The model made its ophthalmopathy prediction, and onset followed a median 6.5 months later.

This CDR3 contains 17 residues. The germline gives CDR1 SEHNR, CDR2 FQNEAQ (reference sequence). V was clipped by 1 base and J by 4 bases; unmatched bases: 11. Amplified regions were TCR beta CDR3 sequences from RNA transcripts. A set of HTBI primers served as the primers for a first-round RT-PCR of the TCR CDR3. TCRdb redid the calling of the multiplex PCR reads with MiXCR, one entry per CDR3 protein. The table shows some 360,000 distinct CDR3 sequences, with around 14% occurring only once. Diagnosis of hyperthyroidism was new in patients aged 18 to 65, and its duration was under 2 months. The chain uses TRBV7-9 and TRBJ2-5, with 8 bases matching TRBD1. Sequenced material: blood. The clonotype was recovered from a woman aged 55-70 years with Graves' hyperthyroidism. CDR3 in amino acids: CASSLGSGGRQRETQYF. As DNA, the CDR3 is TGTGCCAGCAGCTTAGGCTCAGGGGGCCGGCAGCGAGAGACCCAGTACTTC.